Following are 17 T cell receptor beta chains from one sample sequenced in a study of T-cell reconstitution after alpha-beta-depleted transplantation in children. A library of TCRbeta sequences, prepared with unique molecular identifiers, was generated. From the PCR reads, TCRdb called clonotypes with MiXCR, one entry per CDR3 protein. The sample has 400,000 to 450,000 distinct CDR3 sequences, approximately 41% seen once. Specimen: PBMCs, collected before TCRalphabeta/CD19-depleted stem cell transplant. The source of these receptors is a girl aged 2-10 years with aplastic anemia, due to receive a stem cell transplant.

This clonotype appeared a few times. The genes are TRBV10-3 and TRBJ2-1; D gene ambiguous. V was shortened by 3 bases and J by 8 bases, with 11 bases between the two germline ends. The length of the CDR3 is 13 residues. CDR1 is ENHRY and CDR2 is SYGVKD in the germline V gene. This CDR3 is CAISEWSRDEQFF. The CDR3 nucleotides are TGTGCCATCAGTGAATGGTCCCGGGATGAGCAGTTCTTC.

The CDR3 DNA reads as TGTGCCAGCAGTGAGGGGCAGGGCTACACCTTC. Its translation: CASSEGQGYTF. The gene calls are TRBV6-5 and TRBJ1-2; TRBD1 might be the D (5 bases). V lost 5 bases and J lost 8, with 9 bases in between. Looked up from germline, CDR1 is MNHEY and CDR2 is SVGAGI. The CDR3 extends over 11 amino acids.

The chain uses TRBV7-9 and TRBJ1-1, with D possibly matching TRBD1 (5 bases). The germline V and J ends were trimmed by 10 bases and 4 bases, with 16 bases remaining between them. Germline V gene data show CDR1 as SEHNR and CDR2 as FQNEAQ (reference sequence). The CDR3 totals 13 residues. In DNA form, the CDR3 reads TGTGCCACTGCATGGGACGTCGGCACTGAAGCTTTCTTT. It specifies CATAWDVGTEAFF.

This chain joins TRBV20-1 and TRBJ2-7; D remains ambiguous. V lost 4 bases, J lost 3 bases, and 13 bases lay in between. The CDR3 is 13 residues long. In germline, CDR1 is DFQATT, CDR2 SNEGSKA (reference sequence). The CDR3 here is CSANSHYGYEQYF. As DNA, the CDR3 is TGCAGTGCTAATAGCCACTATGGCTACGAGCAGTACTTC.

The V gene is TRBV20-1, the J gene TRBJ2-6, with D maybe TRBD1 (6 bases). V was cut by 3 bases and J by 0 bases, with 12 bases left in between. Germline V CDR1 and CDR2: DFQATT, SNEGSKA (reference sequence). The CDR3 sequence is 16 residues long. The CDR3 bases are TGCAGTGCTAGTGGACAGTCGAGCTCTGGGGCCAACGTCCTGACTTTC. As protein: CSASGQSSSGANVLTF.

In its sample, this clonotype was seen a few times. The V call is TRBV10-3, the J call TRBJ2-6; D uncertain. CDR3 length equals 14 residues. Trimming shortened V by 2 bases and J by 4 bases, and 6 bases separated the two germline ends. Germline CDR1 is ENHRY and CDR2 is SYGVKD. The CDR3 is CAISEGQGANVLTF. The CDR3 DNA follows: TGTGCCATCAGTGAGGGTCAAGGGGCCAACGTCCTGACTTTC.

This clonotype was counted many times. This sequence joins TRBV6-1 and TRBJ1-1, with 8 bases identical to TRBD1. This CDR3 has 15 residues. Germline V gene data show CDR1 as MNHNS and CDR2 as SASEGT. Unmatched junction bases numbered 8, after V lost 6 bases and J lost 2 bases. DNA for the CDR3: TGTGCCAGCAGGACAGGGGACCTGAAAAACACTGAAGCTTTCTTT. Amino acid sequence: CASRTGDLKNTEAFF.

This sequence joins TRBV6-1 and TRBJ2-3; 8 bases map to TRBD1. CDR3 length equals 16 residues. Germline V lookup: CDR1 MNHNS, CDR2 SASEGT. The V segment lost 6 bases and the J segment 0 bases; nucleotides outside the gene matches: 8. CDR3 sequence: CASSERGQASTDTQYF. DNA for the CDR3: TGTGCCAGCAGCGAACGGGGACAGGCCAGCACAGATACGCAGTATTTT.

This chain uses TRBV7-9 with TRBJ1-1; tentatively, D is TRBD1 (5 bases). The CDR3 covers 15 residues. Germline V gene lookup returns CDR1 SEHNR and CDR2 FQNEAQ (reference sequence). The V and J ends lost 11 bases and 2 bases respectively, with 21 bases between them. The DNA of the CDR3 is TGTGCCGGCCGCTCGAAGACAGACTTAAACACTGAAGCTTTCTTT. Its translation is CAGRSKTDLNTEAFF.

This clonotype was observed at least ten times. The V call is TRBV5-1, the J call TRBJ2-3, with 7 bases lining up with TRBD1. This CDR3 contains 14 residues. J gave up 2 bases and V 4 bases, and 4 bases lay outside the gene matches. Germline V gene lookup returns CDR1 SGHRS and CDR2 YFSETQ. In nucleotides, the CDR3 is TGCGCCAGCAGCCGGACAGGAAACACAGATACGCAGTATTTT. Its protein product is CASSRTGNTDTQYF. Full variable domain (remainder filled in from reference TRBV5-1 and TRBJ2-3): KAGVTQTPRYLIKTRGQQVTLSCSPISGHRSVSWYQQTPGQGLQFLFEYFSETQRNKGNFPGRFSGRQFSNSRSEMNVSTLELGDSALYLCASSRTGNTDTQYFGPGTRLTVL.

The chain uses TRBV6-5 and TRBJ2-1; tentative D call: TRBD1 (5 bases). V shed 6 bases and J shed 4 bases, with 13 bases lying between them. Per the germline V gene, CDR1 is MNHEY and CDR2 is SVGAGI. This CDR3 region has 14 residues. CDR3 protein: CASSYIKGYNEQFF. The DNA of the CDR3 is TGTGCCAGCAGCTATATCAAGGGGTACAATGAGCAGTTCTTC.

The rearrangement joins TRBV28 to TRBJ2-7; TRBD1 agrees at 9 bases. The CDR3 length is 15 residues. The J segment lost 3 bases and the V segment lost 2 bases, leaving 5 bases of the junction unmatched. Germline-derived CDR1 and CDR2 are MDHEN and SYDVKM. CDR3 in amino acids: CASSLGQGSVYEQYF. In nucleotides, the CDR3 is TGTGCCAGCAGTTTAGGACAGGGGTCAGTCTACGAGCAGTACTTC.

This clonotype occurred many times. This chain uses TRBV27 with TRBJ2-3; D not certain. Trimming took 6 bases from V and 6 from J, leaving 10 bases between them. The CDR3 consists of 12 residues. Germline V gene lookup returns CDR1 MNHEY and CDR2 SMNVEV (reference sequence). CDR3 bases: TGTGCCAGCAGATCGAGAAGTGATACGCAGTATTTT. Its protein product is CASRSRSDTQYF.

This clonotype has just a few counts. The chain joins TRBV14 to TRBJ2-7; 10 positions agree with TRBD2. This CDR3 is built from 17 residues. Germline CDR1 is SGHDN and CDR2 is FVKESK. The V gene end was trimmed by 4 bases and the J gene end by 0 bases; junction bases not matched to a gene: 9. The CDR3 sequence is CASSRRTSGLFSYEQYF. The CDR3 DNA reads as TGTGCCAGCAGCCGCCGGACTAGCGGTCTCTTCTCCTACGAGCAGTACTTC.

The chain employs TRBV20-1 and TRBJ2-3; TRBD2 matches 16 bases. The CDR3 loop spans 18 amino acids. Germline assignment: CDR1 DFQATT and CDR2 SNEGSKA (reference sequence). The ends lost 5 bases at V and 2 bases at J; junction bases unmatched: 10. CDR3 protein: CSAPPGLAGGGFTDTQYF. As DNA, the CDR3 is TGCAGTGCTCCGCCGGGACTAGCGGGAGGGGGTTTCACAGATACGCAGTATTTT.

The chain has TRBV11-2 and TRBJ2-3, with D maybe TRBD2 (6 bases). The CDR3 totals 15 residues. Germline lookup yields CDR1 SGHAT and CDR2 FQNNGV. Trimming pared 2 bases from V and 6 bases from J, leaving 15 bases between. CDR3 in amino acids: CASSLFPGEGDTQYF. CDR3 coding DNA: TGTGCCAGCAGCTTATTCCCGGGAGAAGGGGATACGCAGTATTTT.

This clonotype was detected ten times or more. V is TRBV27 and J is TRBJ1-1; weak D call: TRBD1 (5 bases). The CDR3 has 16 amino acids. Trimming took off 5 bases at V and 1 base at J, with 17 bases between the two ends. Germline CDR1 is MNHEY and CDR2 is SMNVEV (reference sequence). CDR3 region: CASSPSPGDANTEAFF. In DNA, the CDR3 is TGTGCCAGCAGTCCCTCCCCCGGGGACGCGAACACTGAAGCTTTCTTT.